Below are 17 T cell receptor beta chains sequenced from a single sample in a study of blood T cell repertoires in COVID-19. The assay was immunoSEQ multiplex PCR, and TCRdb's table has in-frame clones only and misses some. This sample has about 230,000 clones, with roughly four fifths found just once. The sequencing sample was made of peripheral blood. These receptors all come from a man over 45 with active or convalescent COVID-19.

This chain joins TRBV28 and TRBJ1-1; no reliable D call. The germline V gene has CDR1 MDHEN and CDR2 SYDVKM. The CDR3 length is 12 residues. The V and J ends lost 5 bases and 5 bases respectively, with 9 bases between them. CDR3 bases: TGTGCCAGCAGTCCCCTCCGGACTGAAGCTTTCTTT. Protein: CASSPLRTEAFF.

The DNA of the CDR3 is TGTGCCAGTTACAGGGGGACAGGGGGTACCGGGGAGCTGTTTTTT. Translation: CASYRGTGGTGELFF. This sequence joins TRBV6-5 and TRBJ2-2, with 11 nucleotides matching TRBD1. This CDR3 contains 15 residues. The V gene's germline CDR1 is MNHEY and CDR2 SVGAGI. V lost 9 bases, J lost 5 bases, and 8 bases stayed unmatched.

This chain joins TRBV4-2 and TRBJ1-1; D remains unclear. V lost 1 base and J lost 3, with 6 bases in between. Germline CDR1 reads LGHNA; CDR2 reads YNFKEQ. The CDR3 is made up of 13 amino acids. Here the CDR3 reads CASSQAPDTEAFF. In DNA form, the CDR3 reads TGTGCCAGCAGCCAAGCTCCTGACACTGAAGCTTTCTTT.

This clone was observed a single time. This sequence joins TRBV5-6 and TRBJ2-3, with TRBD2 identical over 10 bases. Germline V lookup: CDR1 SGHDT, CDR2 YYEEEE. The CDR3 totals 18 residues. The V and J ends lost 1 base and 2 bases, in that order; junction bases with no gene match: 10. CDR3 protein: CASSLYWRSGGATDTQYF. The CDR3 DNA follows: TGTGCCAGCAGCTTGTACTGGAGGAGCGGGGGGGCCACAGATACGCAGTATTTT.

The rearrangement joins TRBV19 to TRBJ2-7, with 10 bases that match TRBD1. Germline V lookup: CDR1 LNHDA, CDR2 SQIVND (reference sequence). There are 13 residues in the CDR3. Unmatched junction bases numbered 4, after V lost 9 bases and J lost 2 bases. CDR3 protein: CASSGQGTYEQYF. Written as DNA, the CDR3 is TGTGCCAGCTCGGGACAGGGGACCTACGAGCAGTACTTC. Full variable domain (missing parts from reference TRBV19 and TRBJ2-7): DGGITQSPKYLFRKEGQNVTLSCEQNLNHDAMYWYRQDPGQGLRLIYYSQIVNDFQKGDIAEGYSVSREKKESFPLTVTSAQKNPTAFYLCASSGQGTYEQYFGPGTRLTVT.

The chain is built from TRBV28 and TRBJ1-3; 9 bases agree with TRBD1. Germline V gene data show CDR1 as MDHEN and CDR2 as SYDVKM. The CDR3 contains 18 residues. V trimming: 5 bases; J trimming: 0 bases; junction bases outside the gene matches: 11. CDR3 coding DNA: TGTGCCAGCAGTACCCCTCTAAACAGGGGGCCCTCTGGAAACACCATATATTTT. This codes for CASSTPLNRGPSGNTIYF.

This chain links TRBV7-3 with TRBJ2-2, with TRBD2 matching over 9 bases. CDR1 and CDR2 (germline): SGHTA, FQGTGA. J lost 4 bases, V lost 3 bases, and 0 bases had no gene match. CDR3 length: 14 amino acids. Here the CDR3 reads CASSFSGGTGELFF. For the CDR3, the DNA is TGTGCCAGCAGCTTTAGCGGGGGCACCGGGGAGCTGTTTTTT. Full variable domain (outside the CDR3, taken from reference TRBV7-3 and TRBJ2-2): GAGVSQTPSNKVTEKGKYVELRCDPISGHTALYWYRQSLGQGPEFLIYFQGTGAADDSGLPNDRFFAVRPEGSVSTLKIQRTERGDSAVYLCASSFSGGTGELFFGEGSRLTVL.

The J gene is TRBJ1-1, the V gene TRBV7-6; tentative D call: TRBD1 (6 bases). The CDR3 runs 15 residues. V lost 3 bases to trimming and J lost 0 bases, with 11 bases between them. Germline V gene data show CDR1 as SGHVS and CDR2 as FNYEAQ. This CDR3 reads CASSLGTGLNTEAFF. CDR3 DNA: TGTGCCAGCAGCTTGGGTACAGGGCTGAACACTGAAGCTTTCTTT.

This clone was picked up one time. The chain employs TRBV3-1 (or the pseudogene TRBV3-2) and TRBJ1-4, with 7 bases fitting TRBD1. The length of the CDR3 is 18 residues. V lost 1 base and J lost 0; bases outside the gene matches: 8. Germline lookup yields CDR1 LGHDT and CDR2 YNNKEL (reference sequence). DNA of the CDR3: TGTGCCAGCAGCCAAGCCGACAGGGAACCCCCAACTAATGAAAAACTGTTTTTT. The encoded protein is CASSQADREPPTNEKLFF.

This clone was picked up one time. The chain links TRBV28 to TRBJ1-2; the D gene is possibly TRBD1 (5 bases). Germline V gene sequence: CDR1 MDHEN, CDR2 SYDVKM. This CDR3 contains 17 residues. V shed 3 bases and J shed 8 bases, with 25 bases lying between them. The DNA of the CDR3 is TGTGCCAGCAGTTTTATGGTGCCGCAGCATAGGGGTGGAGGCTACACCTTC. Its protein is CASSFMVPQHRGGGYTF.

As regards this clone: Other DNA sequences of this sample code for an identical CDR3. This chain uses TRBV28 with TRBJ1-2, with D possibly TRBD1 on 5 matching bases. The germline V gene has CDR1 MDHEN and CDR2 SYDVKM. CDR3 length equals 12 residues. V lost 4 bases and J 4 bases, leaving 7 bases between the germline ends. In nucleotides, the CDR3 is TGTGCCAGCAGTTCCGGGGGCTATGGCTACACCTTC. Residues: CASSSGGYGYTF.

The rearrangement joins TRBV28 to TRBJ2-5; D remains ambiguous. The ends were cut back, 2 bases at V and 2 bases at J, with 9 bases in the middle. Germline lookup yields CDR1 MDHEN and CDR2 SYDVKM. CDR3 size: 14 residues. In nucleotides, the CDR3 is TGTGCCAGCAGTTTAAGCCTAATTCAAGAGACCCAGTACTTC. Residues: CASSLSLIQETQYF. The complete variable domain, with remaining parts taken from reference TRBV28 and TRBJ2-5, reads DVKVTQSSRYLVKRTGEKVFLECVQDMDHENMFWYRQDPGLGLRLIYFSYDVKMKEKGDIPEGYSVSREKKERFSLILESASTNQTSMYLCASSLSLIQETQYFGPGTRLLVL.

This clone occurred once. The chain uses TRBV19 and TRBJ1-2; 8 bases map to TRBD1. This CDR3 has 15 residues. V trimming: 5 bases; J trimming: 5 bases; junction bases outside the gene matches: 10. CDR1 and CDR2 from the germline V gene are LNHDA and SQIVND (reference sequence). CDR3 amino acids: CASSPTGTGRYGYTF. CDR3 DNA sequence: TGTGCCAGTAGTCCTACCGGGACAGGAAGGTATGGCTACACCTTC.

This clone was seen only once. The chain recombines TRBV2 with TRBJ2-5; the D is unclear. V was cut by 9 bases and J by 5 bases, with 10 bases left in between. The CDR3 contains 11 residues. Germline assignment: CDR1 SNHLY and CDR2 FYNNEI. The CDR3 nucleotides read TGTGCCAGTGGGTCGCGGGAGACCCAGTACTTC. Amino acids: CASGSRETQYF.

The gene calls are TRBV27 and TRBJ1-4; D remains ambiguous. The CDR3 has 16 amino acids. CDR1 is MNHEY, CDR2 SMNVEV, per germline (reference sequence). V was trimmed by 5 bases and J by 0 bases, leaving 13 bases between them. CDR3: CASSPIRGTTNEKLFF. In DNA, the CDR3 is TGTGCCAGCAGTCCTATTCGAGGGACAACTAATGAAAAACTGTTTTTT.

In DNA form, the CDR3 reads TGTGCCAGCAGCTTAGCCCGGGGGGGCGGAGATACGCAGTATTTT. It codes for CASSLARGGGDTQYF. The gene calls are TRBV7-9 and TRBJ2-3, with 8 bases aligning to TRBD2. V shed 0 bases, J shed 5 bases, and the junction held 4 bases outside the gene matches. The CDR3 is made up of 15 amino acids. Per the germline V gene, CDR1 is SEHNR and CDR2 is FQNEAQ (reference sequence). The full variable domain, in which reference TRBV7-9 and TRBJ2-3 provide the parts outside the CDR3, is DTGVSQNPRHKITKRGQNVTFRCDPISEHNRLYWYRQTLGQGPEFLTYFQNEAQLEKSRLLSDRFSAERPKGSFSTLEIQRTEQGDSAMYLCASSLARGGGDTQYFGPGTRLTVL.

The rearrangement uses TRBV7-3 and TRBJ2-1, with TRBD2 identical over 8 bases. CDR3 size: 14 residues. Per the germline V gene, CDR1 is SGHTA and CDR2 is FQGTGA. The V and J ends lost 3 bases and 8 bases, in that order; junction bases with no gene match: 6. This CDR3 reads CASSLGLVGDEQFF. The CDR3 DNA reads TGTGCCAGCAGCTTGGGACTAGTAGGCGATGAGCAGTTCTTC.